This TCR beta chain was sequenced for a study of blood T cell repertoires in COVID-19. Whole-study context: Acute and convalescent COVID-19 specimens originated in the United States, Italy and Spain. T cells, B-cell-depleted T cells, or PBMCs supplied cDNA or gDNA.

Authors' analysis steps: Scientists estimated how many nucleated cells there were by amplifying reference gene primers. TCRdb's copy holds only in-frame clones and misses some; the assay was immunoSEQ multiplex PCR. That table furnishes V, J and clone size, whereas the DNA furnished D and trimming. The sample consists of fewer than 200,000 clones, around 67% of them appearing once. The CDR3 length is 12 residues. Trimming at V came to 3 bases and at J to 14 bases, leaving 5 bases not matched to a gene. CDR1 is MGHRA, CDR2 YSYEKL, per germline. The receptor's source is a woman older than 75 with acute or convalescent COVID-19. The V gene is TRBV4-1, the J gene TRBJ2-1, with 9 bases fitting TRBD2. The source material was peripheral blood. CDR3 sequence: CASSQGVAGEFF. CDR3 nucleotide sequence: TGCGCCAGCAGCCAGGGTGTAGCGGGGGAGTTCTTC.